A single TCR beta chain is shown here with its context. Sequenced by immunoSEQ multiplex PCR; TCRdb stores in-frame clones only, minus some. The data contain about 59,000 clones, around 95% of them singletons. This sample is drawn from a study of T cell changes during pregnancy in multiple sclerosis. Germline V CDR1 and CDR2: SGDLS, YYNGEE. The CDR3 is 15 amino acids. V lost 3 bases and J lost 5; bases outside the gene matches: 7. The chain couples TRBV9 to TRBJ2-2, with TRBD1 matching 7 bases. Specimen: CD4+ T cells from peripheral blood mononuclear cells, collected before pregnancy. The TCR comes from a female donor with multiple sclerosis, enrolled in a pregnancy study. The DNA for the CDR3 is TGTGCCAGCAGCGCAAACAGGGGTCCGACCGGGGAGCTGTTTTTT. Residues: CASSANRGPTGELFF.